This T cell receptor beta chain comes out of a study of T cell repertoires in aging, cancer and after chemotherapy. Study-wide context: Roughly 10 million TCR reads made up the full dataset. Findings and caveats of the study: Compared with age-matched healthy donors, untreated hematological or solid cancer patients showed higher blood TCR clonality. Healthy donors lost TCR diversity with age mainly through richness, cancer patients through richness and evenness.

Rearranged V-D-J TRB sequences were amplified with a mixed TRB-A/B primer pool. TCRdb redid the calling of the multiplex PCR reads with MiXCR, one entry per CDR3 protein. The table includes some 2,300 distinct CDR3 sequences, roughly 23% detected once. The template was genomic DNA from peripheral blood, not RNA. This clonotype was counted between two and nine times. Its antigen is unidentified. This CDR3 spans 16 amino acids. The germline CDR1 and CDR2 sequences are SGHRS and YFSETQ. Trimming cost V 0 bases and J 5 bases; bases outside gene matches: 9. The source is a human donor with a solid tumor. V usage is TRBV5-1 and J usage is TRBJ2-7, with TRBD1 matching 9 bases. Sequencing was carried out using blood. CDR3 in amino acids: CASSLVGTGSVNEQYF. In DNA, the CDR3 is TGCGCCAGCAGCTTGGTAGGGACAGGGAGTGTCAACGAGCAGTACTTC.